This is a list of T cell receptor beta chains from one sample in a study of cytomegalovirus exposure and HLA in healthy donors. This table comes from immunoSEQ multiplex PCR, and its TCRdb copy is limited to in-frame clones, with some not included. The profile covers some 180,000 clones, with under 85% appearing a single time and 2.9% taken by the ten largest. Material: PBMCs. The receptors were gathered from a male donor in good health and CMV-seronegative. Both conserved end residues are part of each CDR3. A D gene is named only where the DNA matches it firmly. Part of the rows lack a size; the others show once, few, many or a class for expanded clones.

clone_size	j_call	v_call	d_call	cdr3_aa	cdr3_nt
.	TRBJ1-5	TRBV6-1	.	CASSEMAGSNQPQHF	TGTGCCAGCAGTGAAATGGCAGGTAGCAATCAGCCCCAGCATTTT
.	TRBJ1-6	TRBV28	.	CASSTNRAFISPLHF	TGTGCCAGCAGTACAAACAGGGCCTTTATTTCACCCCTCCACTTT
.	TRBJ2-3	TRBV29-1	.	CSVEGRNTDTQYF	TGCAGCGTTGAAGGGCGGAACACAGATACGCAGTATTTT
.	TRBJ1-1	TRBV10-3	.	CAISGSLRGRTEAFF	TGTGCCATCAGTGGTTCCCTCAGAGGTAGGACTGAAGCTTTCTTT
.	TRBJ1-3	TRBV2	.	CASSYISSGNTIYF	TGTGCCAGCAGCTATATTTCCTCTGGAAACACCATATATTTT
.	TRBJ1-6	TRBV28	.	CASSQRRGAGSPLHF	TGTGCCAGCAGCCAGAGGAGGGGCGCAGGTTCACCCCTCCACTTT
once	TRBJ1-1	TRBV9	TRBD1	CASSPTGASWTEAFF	TGTGCCAGCAGCCCCACAGGGGCCTCGTGGACTGAAGCTTTCTTT
.	TRBJ2-7	TRBV10-3	.	CAISERSALGSYEQYF	TGTGCCATCAGTGAAAGATCCGCGCTAGGCTCCTACGAGCAGTACTTC
.	TRBJ2-1	TRBV5-1	.	CASSPKTSSYNEQFF	TGCGCCAGCAGCCCGAAGACTAGTTCCTACAATGAGCAGTTCTTC
.	TRBJ1-5	TRBV14	.	CASSQAVRGPQHF	TGTGCCAGCAGCCAAGCCGTTAGGGGGCCCCAGCATTTT
few	TRBJ2-1	TRBV4-3	.	CASSQEYRTTYNEQFF	TGCGCCAGCAGCCAAGAATATCGGACTACCTACAATGAGCAGTTCTTC
.	TRBJ2-1	TRBV19	TRBD2	CASSIAGLAGGRGDEQFF	TGTGCCAGTAGTATAGCCGGACTAGCGGGAGGGCGTGGGGATGAGCAGTTCTTC
.	TRBJ2-4	TRBV28	.	CASSLGGRQRNIQYF	TGTGCCAGCAGTTTGGGCGGTAGACAGCGAAACATTCAGTACTTC
.	TRBJ2-7	TRBV4-2	TRBD1	CASSSRTGAKGEQYF	TGTGCCAGCAGCTCCAGGACAGGGGCGAAAGGAGAGCAGTACTTC
.	TRBJ1-3	TRBV5-1	TRBD1	CASSLGTDSGNTIYF	TGCGCCAGCAGCCTGGGGACAGACTCTGGAAACACCATATATTTT
.	TRBJ1-5	TRBV19	.	CASSRQGNQPQHF	TGTGCCAGTAGTAGACAGGGCAATCAGCCCCAGCATTTT
.	TRBJ2-1	TRBV7-3	TRBD2	CASSAISRGLAGADEQFF	TGTGCCAGCAGCGCGATATCCCGGGGGCTAGCGGGAGCGGATGAGCAGTTCTTC
few	TRBJ2-7	TRBV4-3	TRBD1	CASSQEGTGVYEQYF	TGCGCCAGCAGCCAAGAGGGGACAGGGGTTTACGAGCAGTACTTC
.	TRBJ1-1	TRBV28	.	CASRQPGHPRGTEAFF	TGTGCCAGCAGGCAACCGGGACACCCTAGGGGCACTGAAGCTTTCTTT
.	TRBJ2-7	TRBV7-9	.	CASSLVRQGRHEQYF	TGTGCCAGCAGCTTAGTGCGGCAGGGTCGCCACGAGCAGTACTTC
.	TRBJ2-6	TRBV7-2	.	CASSFNLASGANVLTF	TGTGCCAGCAGCTTTAATTTAGCCTCTGGGGCCAACGTCCTGACTTTC
.	TRBJ2-2	TRBV19	.	CASSRTVNTGELFF	TGTGCCAGTAGTAGGACAGTGAACACCGGGGAGCTGTTTTTT
.	TRBJ2-1	TRBV30	.	CAGTGHSYNEQFF	TGTGCTGGGACGGGACACTCATACAATGAGCAGTTCTTC
few	TRBJ2-3	TRBV6-5	TRBD2	CASRERGSTDTQYF	TGTGCCAGCAGGGAGCGGGGCAGCACAGATACGCAGTATTTT
.	TRBJ1-5	TRBV30	.	CAWSPIRSNQPQHF	TGTGCCTGGAGTCCCATCAGGAGCAATCAGCCCCAGCATTTT
.	TRBJ1-2	TRBV28	TRBD1	CASSDTRDRGSYGYTF	TGTGCCAGCAGTGATACCCGGGACAGGGGATCCTATGGCTACACCTTC
.	TRBJ2-2	TRBV19	TRBD2	CASSTGLAGGTNTGELFF	TGTGCCAGTAGTACGGGACTAGCGGGGGGAACCAACACCGGGGAGCTGTTTTTT
.	TRBJ2-7	TRBV5-8	.	CASSLGDLYEQYF	TGTGCCAGCAGCTTGGGAGATCTCTACGAGCAGTACTTC
.	TRBJ2-1	TRBV6-1	.	CASSGVTGGAAYNEQFF	TGTGCCAGCAGTGGGGTCACTGGAGGGGCAGCCTACAATGAGCAGTTCTTC
.	TRBJ1-5	TRBV28	.	CASSNTPQQGQHF	TGTGCCAGCAGTAACACTCCACAGCAGGGCCAGCATTTT
.	TRBJ2-7	TRBV10-3	.	CAISEGGQYEQYF	TGTGCCATCAGTGAGGGCGGGCAGTACGAGCAGTACTTC
.	TRBJ1-5	TRBV6-5	.	CASSYSMSSQPQHF	TGTGCCAGCAGTTACTCGATGTCCAGTCAGCCCCAGCATTTT
few	TRBJ2-2	TRBV2	TRBD2	CAILKTISGSAGELFF	TGTGCCATACTAAAAACAATTAGCGGGAGTGCCGGGGAGCTGTTTTTT
.	TRBJ2-3	TRBV30	.	CAWSPLDSYTDTQYF	TGTGCCTGGAGTCCCTTGGACAGCTACACAGATACGCAGTATTTT
.	TRBJ1-4	TRBV19	TRBD1	CASNRDRVEKLFF	TGTGCCAGCAACCGGGACAGGGTCGAAAAACTGTTTTTT
.	TRBJ2-1	TRBV6-5	TRBD2	CASSSVEREGYEQFF	TGTGCCAGCAGTTCCGTTGAGCGGGAGGGGTATGAGCAGTTCTTC
.	TRBJ2-7	TRBV30	.	CAWSVSARKYF	TGTGCCTGGAGTGTTTCTGCTAGGAAGTACTTC
.	TRBJ2-7	TRBV7-9	TRBD1	CSSSGPTTGGVYEQYF	TGTTCCAGCAGTGGACCGACGACAGGGGGAGTTTACGAGCAGTACTTC
.	TRBJ1-5	TRBV7-2	.	CASSLGRASNQPQHF	TGTGCCAGCAGCCTCGGGAGGGCAAGCAATCAGCCCCAGCATTTT
.	TRBJ1-2	TRBV11-2	.	CASSLAGIDYGYTF	TGTGCCAGCAGCTTAGCAGGTATTGACTATGGCTACACCTTC
.	TRBJ1-2	TRBV9	TRBD1	CASSESRTGDNYGYTF	TGTGCCAGCAGCGAATCGCGGACAGGAGATAACTATGGCTACACCTTC
.	TRBJ1-1	TRBV5-6	TRBD1	CASSYTGGGEAFF	TGTGCCAGCAGCTATACAGGGGGCGGTGAAGCTTTCTTT
.	TRBJ2-3	TRBV5-5	.	CASSLERDTQYF	TGTGCCAGCAGCTTGGAACGGGATACGCAGTATTTT
.	TRBJ2-1	TRBV28	TRBD2	CASSSPGGSGDNEQFF	TGTGCCAGCAGTTCCCCTGGCGGGAGTGGCGACAATGAGCAGTTCTTC
.	TRBJ2-5	TRBV30	TRBD2	CAWIRLAGVWQETQYF	TGTGCCTGGATACGATTAGCGGGAGTGTGGCAAGAGACCCAGTACTTC
.	TRBJ2-3	TRBV30	.	CAWSVSSDTQYF	TGTGCCTGGAGTGTATCCTCAGATACGCAGTATTTT
once	TRBJ2-7	TRBV30	TRBD2	CAARPLAGVITHEQYF	TGTGCCGCGAGACCCCTAGCGGGAGTTATTACCCACGAGCAGTACTTC
once	TRBJ1-5	TRBV27	.	CASSFYNQPQHF	TGTGCCAGCAGTTTTTACAATCAGCCCCAGCATTTT
once	TRBJ1-3	TRBV7-9	TRBD1	CASDQTGFGNTIYF	TGTGCCAGCGACCAGACAGGGTTCGGAAACACCATATATTTT
.	TRBJ2-7	TRBV6-5	.	CASSSLSDTSYEQYF	TGTGCCAGCAGCTCCCTATCTGATACCTCCTACGAGCAGTACTTC
.	TRBJ2-3	TRBV6-4	.	CASSDSLGDTQYF	TGTGCCAGCAGTGATTCACTAGGAGATACGCAGTATTTT
few	TRBJ1-1	TRBV28	TRBD1	CASRNQGAQNTEAFF	TGTGCCAGCAGGAACCAGGGGGCGCAGAACACTGAAGCTTTCTTT
.	TRBJ1-2	TRBV28	.	CASNSGYGYTF	TGTGCCAGCAATTCAGGGTATGGCTACACCTTC